The 17 T cell receptor beta chains in this list originate from one sample, sequenced in a study of Ad26.COV2.S vaccination and SARS-CoV-2 variants. Assay: immunoSEQ multiplex PCR; the TCRdb copy retains only in-frame clones and omits some. The table includes around 350,000 clones, 92% detected once. The sample here was peripheral blood, taken after recovery from COVID-19. The receptors were sampled from a human donor who had recovered from COVID-19.

The chain has TRBV18 and TRBJ2-7; 11 bases are a match to TRBD2. This CDR3 spans 14 amino acids. Unmatched junction bases numbered 6, after V lost 5 bases and J lost 6 bases. Per the germline V gene, CDR1 is KGHSH and CDR2 is LQKENI. The CDR3 spells CASSVSGGALEQYF. In DNA, the CDR3 is TGTGCCAGCTCAGTTAGCGGGGGGGCCCTCGAGCAGTACTTC.

CDR3 sequence reads: CASSLGPGGNQETQYF. DNA for the CDR3: TGTGCCAGCAGCCTGGGCCCAGGGGGTAACCAAGAGACCCAGTACTTC. The chain links TRBV5-5 to TRBJ2-5, with 7 bases fitting TRBD1. Germline CDR1 reads SGHKS; CDR2 reads YYEKEE (reference sequence). This CDR3 has 16 amino acids. V dropped 4 bases and J dropped 0; count of bases not matched to a gene: 9.

V and J are TRBV6-5 and TRBJ1-2; TRBD1 is a possible D gene (6 bases). In germline, CDR1 is MNHEY, CDR2 SVGAGI. Deletions cut 4 bases from V and 4 bases from J, with 19 bases between. This CDR3 region has 16 residues. The CDR3 reads CASSSQRDTLIYGYTF. The DNA of the CDR3 is TGTGCCAGCAGTTCGCAGCGGGACACGCTGATCTATGGCTACACCTTC.

V is TRBV6-5 and J is TRBJ1-2; maybe TRBD1 (5 bases). V was cut by 6 bases and J by 8 bases, with 16 bases left in between. Germline V gives CDR1 MNHEY, CDR2 SVGAGI. This CDR3 contains 13 residues. DNA of the CDR3: TGTGCCAGCAGCCGGGTTGCAGGGCACGGCTACACCTTC. This encodes CASSRVAGHGYTF.

This clone was detected only once. The chain employs TRBV7-2 and TRBJ2-7, with D tentatively TRBD1 (5 bases). The CDR3 spans 14 residues. CDR1 is SGHTA, CDR2 FQGNSA, per germline. V lost 1 base, J lost 5 bases, and 12 bases lay in between. CDR3 sequence (DNA): TGTGCCAGCAGCTTAGGGGCAGGGCAGAACGAGCAGTACTTC. Amino acid sequence: CASSLGAGQNEQYF.

The count of this clone is one. V is TRBV5-4 and J is TRBJ1-2; D uncertain. CDR1 is SGHNT, CDR2 YYREEE, per germline (reference sequence). This CDR3 has 13 amino acids. V gave up 4 bases and J gave up 1 base, with 8 bases separating them. CDR3 bases: TGTGCCAGCAGCCTCAGTGATAACTATGGCTACACCTTC. This sequence encodes CASSLSDNYGYTF.

The chain carries TRBV25-1 and TRBJ1-4; 9 bases line up with TRBD1. Germline V gives CDR1 MGHDK, CDR2 SYGVNS. With V trimmed by 2 bases and J by 7 bases, 5 bases remained unmatched. The CDR3 runs 15 residues. The CDR3 loop reads CASSEGLTGGEKLFF. The CDR3 coding sequence is TGTGCCAGCAGTGAAGGGCTGACAGGGGGTGAAAAACTGTTTTTT.

This chain connects TRBV27 to TRBJ2-3; possibly TRBD2 for D (6 bases). Germline-derived CDR1 and CDR2 are MNHEY and SMNVEV (reference sequence). The CDR3 contains 13 residues. The V gene lost 2 bases and the J gene lost 4 bases, with 7 bases spanning the gap. The CDR3 region is CASSLREADTQYF. CDR3 DNA sequence: TGTGCCAGCAGTTTAAGGGAGGCAGATACGCAGTATTTT.

The rearrangement joins TRBV7-6 to TRBJ2-3; D perhaps matches TRBD1 (6 bases). The V end was cut by 5 bases, the J end by 0 bases, with 12 bases between. CDR3 length: 15 residues. CDR1 and CDR2 (germline): SGHVS, FNYEAQ. The CDR3, as DNA: TGTGCCAGCAGCCCCCTGGGGGCCAGCACAGATACGCAGTATTTT. This sequence encodes CASSPLGASTDTQYF. The full variable domain, in which reference TRBV7-6 and TRBJ2-3 provide the parts outside the CDR3, is GAGVSQSPRYKVTKRGQDVALRCDPISGHVSLYWYRQALGQGPEFLTYFNYEAQQDKSGLPNDRFSAERPEGSISTLTIQRTEQRDSAMYRCASSPLGASTDTQYFGPGTRLTVL.

This clone was counted once. The chain joins TRBV5-6 to TRBJ2-7; D unclear. The CDR3 contains 14 residues. Germline V gene lookup returns CDR1 SGHDT and CDR2 YYEEEE. Trimming removed 0 bases at V and 0 bases at J, with 7 bases between. The CDR3 DNA reads as TGTGCCAGCAGCTTGGGCTTCAGCTCCTACGAGCAGTACTTC. Protein: CASSLGFSSYEQYF. Looking up the rest from reference TRBV5-6 and TRBJ2-7 gives the full variable domain: DAGVTQSPTHLIKTRGQQVTLRCSPKSGHDTVSWYQQALGQGPQFIFQYYEEEERQRGNFPDRFSGHQFPNYSSELNVNALLLGDSALYLCASSLGFSSYEQYFGPGTRLTVT.

V gene TRBV5-1 combines with J gene TRBJ2-7; no reliable D call. The germline V gene has CDR1 SGHRS and CDR2 YFSETQ. The CDR3 totals 14 residues. V lost 4 bases, J lost 4 bases, and 15 bases lay in between. CDR3 nucleotides: TGCGCCAGCAGCCCAACGATTGACGGTTACGAGCAGTACTTC. It yields the protein CASSPTIDGYEQYF. Variable domain in full (rest from reference TRBV5-1 and TRBJ2-7): KAGVTQTPRYLIKTRGQQVTLSCSPISGHRSVSWYQQTPGQGLQFLFEYFSETQRNKGNFPGRFSGRQFSNSRSEMNVSTLELGDSALYLCASSPTIDGYEQYFGPGTRLTVT.

This chain links TRBV28 with TRBJ1-4, with D possibly being TRBD1 (6 bases). V was trimmed by 6 bases and J by 7 bases, leaving 9 bases between them. Per germline, CDR1 MDHEN and CDR2 SYDVKM. The CDR3 is 12 amino acids. The CDR3 bases are TGTGCCAGCAGAACAGGGAGTGAAAAACTGTTTTTT. Its translation is CASRTGSEKLFF.

The chain recombines TRBV7-6 with TRBJ1-6; 9 nucleotides agree with TRBD1. The CDR3 consists of 15 residues. From germline, CDR1 is SGHVS and CDR2 FNYEAQ. V shed 6 bases, J shed 7 bases, and the junction held 7 bases outside the gene matches. The CDR3 sequence is CASSPTGGGNSPLHF. CDR3 nucleotides: TGTGCCAGCAGTCCGACAGGGGGTGGGAATTCACCCCTCCACTTT.

This clone was recorded only once. CDR3 nucleotide sequence: TGTGCCAGCAGTATTACCTTGGGGGTCGAGGGGGACACTGAAGCTTTCTTT. Translating gives CASSITLGVEGDTEAFF. V is TRBV5-6 and J is TRBJ1-1; a weak D match, TRBD1 (6 bases). Germline-derived CDR1 and CDR2 are SGHDT and YYEEEE. This CDR3 has 17 residues. The germline V and J ends were trimmed by 5 bases and 3 bases, with 23 bases remaining between them.

DNA of the CDR3: TGTGCCACCAGACGGCCAGCGGGCGTTCTCCAAGAGACCCAGTACTTC. Translated, it gives CATRRPAGVLQETQYF. The chain is built from TRBV24-1 and TRBJ2-5; possible D gene TRBD2, 6 bases. V lost 7 bases and J lost 1, with 18 bases in between. This CDR3 is 16 amino acids long. Germline-derived CDR1 and CDR2 are KGHDR and SFDVKD.

The chain recombines TRBV6-5 with TRBJ1-4, with 10 nucleotides matching TRBD1. The CDR3 has 14 residues. The germline V gene has CDR1 MNHEY and CDR2 SVGAGI. V shed 6 bases, J shed 6 bases, and the junction held 4 bases outside the gene matches. In nucleotides, the CDR3 is TGTGCCAGCAGGGACAGGGGGGAGGATGAAAAACTGTTTTTT. It translates to CASRDRGEDEKLFF.

The V gene is TRBV7-9, the J gene TRBJ2-2; no definite D call. With 0 bases removed from V and 4 bases from J, the gap between germline ends came to 9 bases. This CDR3 is built from 15 residues. Germline V gene data show CDR1 as SEHNR and CDR2 as FQNEAQ (reference sequence). This CDR3 is CASSLASAPTGELFF. In DNA, the CDR3 is TGTGCCAGCAGCTTAGCGAGTGCCCCCACCGGGGAGCTGTTTTTT. Filled out from reference TRBV7-9 and TRBJ2-2, the complete variable domain reads DTGVSQNPRHKITKRGQNVTFRCDPISEHNRLYWYRQTLGQGPEFLTYFQNEAQLEKSRLLSDRFSAERPKGSFSTLEIQRTEQGDSAMYLCASSLASAPTGELFFGEGSRLTVL.